This T cell receptor (beta chain) was obtained from a study of beta chain features in type 1 diabetes. Purities in excess of 95% were seen in all sorted populations. The sample holds a few counts of this clone. Isolated RNA was reverse transcribed in full, so expressed TCRB transcripts were sequenced. Clones were sequenced by immunoSEQ multiplex PCR, and TCRdb holds only the in-frame ones, with some missing. The table lists 350,000 to 450,000 clones, roughly 15% of them singletons. The sample was naive CD4+ T cells from blood. This receptor was obtained from a woman under 30 in good health.

The CDR3: CSVGGQAYSYEQYF. The CDR3 nucleotides read TGCAGCGTTGGCGGACAGGCATACTCCTACGAGCAGTACTTC. The genes are TRBV29-1 and TRBJ2-7; 7 bases match TRBD1. V lost 4 bases and J lost 0; bases outside the gene matches: 6. This CDR3 is 14 amino acids long. In germline, CDR1 is SQVTM, CDR2 ANQGSEA.